What follows are 4 T cell receptor beta chains derived from one specimen sequenced in a study of shared clonotypes between healthy human individuals. Clones were sequenced by immunoSEQ multiplex PCR, and TCRdb holds only the in-frame ones, with some missing. The table has approximately 640,000 clones, 72% seen once. The sample was memory CD4+ T cells sorted from blood. Subset meaning: CD45RA-negative fraction. The receptor source for this set is a woman in her thirties in good health.

V usage is TRBV15 and J usage is TRBJ2-5, with TRBD1 matching over 9 bases. With V trimmed by 1 base and J by 5 bases, 5 bases remained unmatched. The germline gives CDR1 LNHNV, CDR2 YYDKDF (reference sequence). The CDR3 has 15 amino acids. CDR3 in DNA: TGTGCCACCAGCAGAGGCGGGACAGGGCGGGAGACCCAGTACTTC. This codes for CATSRGGTGRETQYF.

The CDR3 DNA is TGTGCTAGTGGTTTGGTACGGGGGGTCAAGGTAATCAATGAGCAGTTCTTC. Translated, it gives CASGLVRGVKVINEQFF. This chain links TRBV12-5 with TRBJ2-1, with 7 positions matching TRBD2. Germline V lookup: CDR1 LGHNT, CDR2 FRNRAP. CDR3 size: 17 residues. Losses at the gene ends were 0 bases for V and 6 bases for J; bases not matched to a gene: 11.

The genes are TRBV6-5 and TRBJ2-1; D may be TRBD2 (5 bases). The CDR3 sequence is 15 residues long. Germline values: CDR1 MNHEY, CDR2 SVGAGI. Trimming removed 0 bases at V and 4 bases at J, with 10 bases between. The CDR3 DNA follows: TGTGCCAGCAGTTACTCGGGCGGGTCATACAATGAGCAGTTCTTC. This translates into CASSYSGGSYNEQFF.

CDR3 sequence reads: CASSQGTQKQETQYF. In nucleotides, the CDR3 is TGTGCCAGCAGCCAGGGGACTCAGAAGCAAGAGACCCAGTACTTC. The chain couples TRBV4-2 to TRBJ2-5; D is possibly TRBD2 (6 bases). Germline lookup yields CDR1 LGHNA and CDR2 YNFKEQ. V was trimmed by 3 bases and J by 2 bases, leaving 13 bases between them. CDR3 length: 15 residues.